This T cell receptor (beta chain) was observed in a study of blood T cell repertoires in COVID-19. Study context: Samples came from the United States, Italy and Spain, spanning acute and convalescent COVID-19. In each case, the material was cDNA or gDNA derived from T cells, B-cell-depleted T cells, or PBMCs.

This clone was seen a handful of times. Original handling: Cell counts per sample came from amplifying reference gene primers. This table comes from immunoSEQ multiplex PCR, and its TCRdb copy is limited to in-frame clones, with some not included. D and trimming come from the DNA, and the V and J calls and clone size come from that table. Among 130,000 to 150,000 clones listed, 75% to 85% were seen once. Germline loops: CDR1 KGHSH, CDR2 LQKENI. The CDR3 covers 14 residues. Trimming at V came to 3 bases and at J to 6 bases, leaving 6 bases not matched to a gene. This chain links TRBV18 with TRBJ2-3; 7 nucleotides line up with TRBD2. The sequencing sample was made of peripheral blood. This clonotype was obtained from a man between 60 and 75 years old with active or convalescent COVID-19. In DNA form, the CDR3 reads TGTGCCAGCTCACCCGCGGGAGACCCCGATACGCAGTATTTT. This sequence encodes CASSPAGDPDTQYF.